The 13 T cell receptor beta chains in this list originate from one sample, sequenced in a study of cytomegalovirus exposure and HLA in healthy donors. TCRdb's copy holds only in-frame clones and misses some; the assay was immunoSEQ multiplex PCR. The data hold roughly 350,000 clones, with around 86% observed a single time. The sequencing sample was made of PBMCs. These TCRs come from a young woman in good health and CMV-seronegative.

CDR3 sequence: CASKDHQGANDEQYF. In nucleotides, the CDR3 is TGTGCCAGCAAGGACCACCAGGGGGCCAATGACGAGCAGTACTTC. V usage is TRBV6-5 and J usage is TRBJ2-7, with TRBD1 identical over 8 bases. The CDR3 loop spans 15 amino acids. V lost 7 bases, J lost 5 bases, and 13 bases stayed unmatched. From germline, CDR1 is MNHEY and CDR2 SVGAGI.

This sequence joins TRBV27 and TRBJ2-7; 13 nucleotides align to TRBD2. The CDR3 is 14 amino acids. The V gene end was trimmed by 10 bases and the J gene end by 5 bases; junction bases not matched to a gene: 8. Germline V CDR1 and CDR2: MNHEY, SMNVEV (reference sequence). In nucleotides, the CDR3 is TGTGCCACCACCACCGGGACTAGCGGGAACGAGCAGTACTTC. Amino acids: CATTTGTSGNEQYF.

The CDR3 DNA reads TGCGCCAGCAAGGACAGGGTCGAGTCCTACGAGCAGTACTTC. Translated: CASKDRVESYEQYF. The chain carries TRBV5-1 and TRBJ2-7; TRBD1 matches 8 bases. J lost 1 base, V lost 6 bases, and 6 bases had no gene match. The CDR3 contains 14 residues. Germline CDR1 SGHRS, CDR2 YFSETQ.

The chain's CDR3 is CASSPWDRAEGNTIYF. The CDR3, as DNA: TGTGCCAGCTCACCTTGGGACAGGGCAGAGGGAAACACCATATATTTT. V gene TRBV18 combines with J gene TRBJ1-3; 9 positions agree with TRBD1. Germline lookup yields CDR1 KGHSH and CDR2 LQKENI. V gave up 3 bases and J gave up 4 bases; unmatched junction bases: 7. The CDR3 loop spans 16 amino acids. Combining the CDR3 with reference TRBV18 and TRBJ1-3 gives the whole variable domain NAGVMQNPRHLVRRRGQEARLRCSPMKGHSHVYWYRQLPEEGLKFMVYLQKENIIDESGMPKERFSAEFPKEGPSILRIQQVVRGDSAAYFCASSPWDRAEGNTIYFGEGSWLTVV.

In its sample, this clone was seen a few times. J is TRBJ2-1 and V is TRBV4-3; no clear D. V was cut by 0 bases and J by 5 bases, with 11 bases left in between. Germline CDR1 is LGHNA and CDR2 is YSLEER. CDR3 length: 15 residues. CDR3 loop: CASSQEGARHNEQFF. CDR3 sequence (DNA): TGCGCCAGCAGCCAAGAGGGCGCGAGACACAATGAGCAGTTCTTC.

V is TRBV4-3 and J is TRBJ2-7; TRBD2 agrees at 11 bases. CDR1 and CDR2 (germline): LGHNA, YSLEER. The CDR3 length is 18 residues. The junction had 8 bases not matched to a gene; V was cut back by 1 base and J by 0 bases. CDR3 region: CASSQGTSGLEGSYEQYF. For the CDR3, the DNA is TGCGCCAGCAGCCAAGGGACTAGCGGGCTAGAGGGCTCCTACGAGCAGTACTTC.

This clone has at least ten counts. This rearrangement joins TRBV29-1 to TRBJ2-7; D uncertain. Between the trimmed V and J ends, which lost 0 bases and 4 bases, there was a span of 10 bases. The CDR3 is 13 residues long. CDR1 is SQVTM and CDR2 is ANQGSEA in the germline V gene. The CDR3 coding sequence is TGCAGCGTTGAAGAGTCCCACGGGTACGAGCAGTACTTC. Protein product: CSVEESHGYEQYF.

The V gene is TRBV29-1, the J gene TRBJ2-7, with 9 nucleotides matching TRBD1. J gave up 1 base and V 0 bases, and 10 bases lay outside the gene matches. The CDR3 covers 17 residues. Germline CDR1 reads SQVTM; CDR2 reads ANQGSEA. The CDR3 reads CSVEDTPGQGSSYEQYF. In DNA form, the CDR3 reads TGCAGCGTTGAAGATACTCCGGGACAGGGCTCTTCCTACGAGCAGTACTTC.

This chain joins TRBV2 and TRBJ2-1, with TRBD2 matching 10 bases. Germline loops: CDR1 SNHLY, CDR2 FYNNEI. With V trimmed by 6 bases and J by 5 bases, 10 bases remained unmatched. The CDR3 loop spans 16 amino acids. CDR3 bases: TGTGCCAGCAGGTCTCTAGCGGGAGAAATCGACAATGAGCAGTTCTTC. This sequence encodes CASRSLAGEIDNEQFF.

The chain joins TRBV15 to TRBJ2-2; maybe TRBD2 (6 bases). V lost 1 base and J 6 bases, leaving 9 bases between the germline ends. The CDR3 length is 14 residues. The germline V gene has CDR1 LNHNV and CDR2 YYDKDF (reference sequence). The CDR3 DNA reads as TGTGCCACCAGCAGAGGAAGGGACTCCGGGGAGCTGTTTTTT. Amino acids: CATSRGRDSGELFF.

The chain combines TRBV7-2 with TRBJ1-2; D is ambiguous. V was shortened by 1 base and J by 3 bases, with 12 bases between the two germline ends. Germline CDR1 is SGHTA and CDR2 is FQGNSA. The CDR3 spans 15 residues. CDR3 in amino acids: CASSLVHSLDYGYTF. The CDR3 DNA follows: TGTGCCAGCAGCTTAGTCCACAGCCTGGACTATGGCTACACCTTC.

The table lists this clone with a count of one. The rearrangement uses TRBV19 and TRBJ2-7, with 13 bases identical to TRBD2. J gave up 6 bases and V 5 bases, and 7 bases lay outside the gene matches. This CDR3 region has 15 residues. Germline-derived CDR1 and CDR2 are LNHDA and SQIVND (reference sequence). DNA of the CDR3: TGTGCCAGTAGTCCCTGGACTAGCGGGAGATCCGAGCAGTACTTC. Protein: CASSPWTSGRSEQYF.

This chain connects TRBV4-3 to TRBJ2-2; 11 bases match TRBD2. The CDR3 has 15 amino acids. The germline gives CDR1 LGHNA, CDR2 YSLEER. V lost 5 bases and J lost 2; bases outside the gene matches: 1. CDR3 sequence (DNA): TGCGCCAGCAGCGGGACTAGCGGAAACACCGGGGAGCTGTTTTTT. It translates to CASSGTSGNTGELFF.